This TCR beta chain originates from a study of T cell repertoires in ileal Crohn's disease. Study observations and caveats: Endoscopy was done a median approximately 6.9 months after surgery.

This CDR3 has 14 residues. The trim removed 7 bases at V and 5 bases at J, leaving 9 bases unmatched. Germline CDR1 is SNHLY and CDR2 is FYNNEI. The time point: neoterminal ileum biopsy at postoperative endoscopy, about 6 months after surgery. Clones were sequenced by immunoSEQ multiplex PCR, and TCRdb holds only the in-frame ones, with some missing. This table has around 7,000 clones, 65% to 80% appearing once. This clone was seen a few times. Its specificity is unknown. Sequenced material: ileal tissue. This rearrangement joins TRBV2 to TRBJ2-3; 7 bases fit TRBD2. This clonotype was sampled from an adult with Crohn's disease. Here the CDR3 DNA reads TGTGCCAGCAAGAGGGAGGGGCCAGGAGATACGCAGTATTTT. Translation gives CASKREGPGDTQYF.